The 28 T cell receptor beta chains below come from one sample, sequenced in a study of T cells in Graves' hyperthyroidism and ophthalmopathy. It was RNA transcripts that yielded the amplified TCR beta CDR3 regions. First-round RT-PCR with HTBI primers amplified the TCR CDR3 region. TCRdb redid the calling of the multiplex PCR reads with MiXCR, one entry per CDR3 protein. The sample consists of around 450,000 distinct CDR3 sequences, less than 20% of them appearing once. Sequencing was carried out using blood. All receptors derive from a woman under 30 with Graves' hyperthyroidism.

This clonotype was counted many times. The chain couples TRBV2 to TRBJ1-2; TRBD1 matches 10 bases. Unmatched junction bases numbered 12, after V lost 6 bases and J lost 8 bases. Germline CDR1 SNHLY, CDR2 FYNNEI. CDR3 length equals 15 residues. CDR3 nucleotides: TGTGCCAGCAGAGGAGGACAGGGGGGCCCTCGGGGCTACACCTTC. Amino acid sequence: CASRGGQGGPRGYTF.

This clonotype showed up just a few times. The CDR3 DNA reads TGTGCCAGCGGGACAGGGGGCGTGTATGGCTACACCTTC. Translation gives CASGTGGVYGYTF. V gene TRBV6-1 combines with J gene TRBJ1-2; 12 bases map to TRBD1. The germline V gene has CDR1 MNHNS and CDR2 SASEGT. The J segment lost 5 bases and the V segment lost 8 bases, leaving 3 bases of the junction unmatched. The CDR3 totals 13 residues.

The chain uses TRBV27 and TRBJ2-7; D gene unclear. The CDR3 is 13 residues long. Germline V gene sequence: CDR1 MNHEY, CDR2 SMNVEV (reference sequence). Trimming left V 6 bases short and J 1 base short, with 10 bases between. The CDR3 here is CASRLRLSYEQYF. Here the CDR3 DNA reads TGTGCCAGCAGACTGAGGCTTTCCTACGAGCAGTACTTC.

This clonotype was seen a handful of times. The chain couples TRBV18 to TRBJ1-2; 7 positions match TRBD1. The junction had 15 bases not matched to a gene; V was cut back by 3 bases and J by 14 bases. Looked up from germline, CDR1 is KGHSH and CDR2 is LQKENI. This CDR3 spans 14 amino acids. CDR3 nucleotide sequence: TGTGCCAGCTCACCGAGCGGGACAGTAAGTCTGGAAACCTTC. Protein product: CASSPSGTVSLETF.

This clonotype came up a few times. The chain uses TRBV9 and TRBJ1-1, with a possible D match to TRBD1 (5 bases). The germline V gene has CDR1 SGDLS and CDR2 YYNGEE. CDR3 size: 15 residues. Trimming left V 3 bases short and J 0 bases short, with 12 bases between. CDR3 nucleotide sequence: TGTGCCAGCAGCGCGGGGGGGGGATTGAACACTGAAGCTTTCTTT. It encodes CASSAGGGLNTEAFF.

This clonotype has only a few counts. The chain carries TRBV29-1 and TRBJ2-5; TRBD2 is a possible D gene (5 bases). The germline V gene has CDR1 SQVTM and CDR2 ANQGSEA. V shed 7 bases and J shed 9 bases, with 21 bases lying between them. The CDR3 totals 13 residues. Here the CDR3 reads CSAQIQVGSPQYF. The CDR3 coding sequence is TGCAGCGCCCAAATCCAAGTTGGGAGCCCCCAGTACTTC.

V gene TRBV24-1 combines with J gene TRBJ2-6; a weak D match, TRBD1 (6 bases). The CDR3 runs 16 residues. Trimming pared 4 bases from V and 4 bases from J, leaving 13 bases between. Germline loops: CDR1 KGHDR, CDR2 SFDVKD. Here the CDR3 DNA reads TGTGCCACCAGTGAATACAGGGCCTCCGGGGCCAACGTCCTGACTTTC. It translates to CATSEYRASGANVLTF.

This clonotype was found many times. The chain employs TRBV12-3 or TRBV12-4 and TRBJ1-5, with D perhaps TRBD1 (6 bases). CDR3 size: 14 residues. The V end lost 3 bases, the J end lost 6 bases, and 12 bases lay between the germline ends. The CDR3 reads CASSFGGGGQPQHF. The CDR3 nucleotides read TGTGCCAGCAGTTTCGGGGGCGGGGGTCAGCCCCAGCATTTT.

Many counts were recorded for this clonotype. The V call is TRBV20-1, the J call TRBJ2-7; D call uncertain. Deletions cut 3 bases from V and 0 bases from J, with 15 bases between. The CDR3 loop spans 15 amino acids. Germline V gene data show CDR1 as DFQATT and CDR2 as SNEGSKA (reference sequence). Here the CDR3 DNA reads TGCAGTGCTAGCCCAACTCGGGCACACTCCTACGAGCAGTACTTC. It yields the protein CSASPTRAHSYEQYF.

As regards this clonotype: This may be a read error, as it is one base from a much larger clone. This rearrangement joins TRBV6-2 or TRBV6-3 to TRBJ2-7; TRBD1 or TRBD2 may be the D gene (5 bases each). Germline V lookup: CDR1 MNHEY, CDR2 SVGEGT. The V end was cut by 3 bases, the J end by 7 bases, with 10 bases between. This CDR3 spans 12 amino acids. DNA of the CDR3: TGTGCCAGCAGTTATAACTGGGGGGAGCAGTACTTC. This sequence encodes CASSYNWGEQYF.

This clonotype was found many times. CDR3 residues: CASSQDSHRGLEETQYF. In nucleotides, the CDR3 is TGCGCCAGCAGCCAAGATTCACACAGGGGGCTGGAGGAGACCCAGTACTTC. The V call is TRBV4-3, the J call TRBJ2-5; 9 bases line up with TRBD1. The V segment lost 0 bases and the J segment 5 bases; nucleotides outside the gene matches: 10. The CDR3 is made up of 17 amino acids. Germline CDR1 LGHNA, CDR2 YSLEER.

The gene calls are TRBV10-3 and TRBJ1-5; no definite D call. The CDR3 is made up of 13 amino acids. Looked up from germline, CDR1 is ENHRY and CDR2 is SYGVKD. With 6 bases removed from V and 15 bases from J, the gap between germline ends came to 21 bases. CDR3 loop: CAISDAGINRAHF. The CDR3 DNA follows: TGTGCCATCAGCGACGCGGGGATAAACCGGGCGCATTTT.

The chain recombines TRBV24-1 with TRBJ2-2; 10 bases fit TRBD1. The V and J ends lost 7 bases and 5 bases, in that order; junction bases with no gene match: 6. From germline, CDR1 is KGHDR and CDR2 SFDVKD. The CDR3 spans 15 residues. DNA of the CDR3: TGTGCCACCAGCCTAGGGACAGGGGCGACCGGGGAGCTGTTTTTT. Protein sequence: CATSLGTGATGELFF.

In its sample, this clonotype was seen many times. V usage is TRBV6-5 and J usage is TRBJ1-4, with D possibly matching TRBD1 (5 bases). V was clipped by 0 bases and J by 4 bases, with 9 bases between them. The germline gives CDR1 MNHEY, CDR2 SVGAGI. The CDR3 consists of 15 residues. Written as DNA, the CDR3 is TGTGCCAGCAGTTACTCGACAGCCTTTAATGAAAAACTGTTTTTT. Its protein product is CASSYSTAFNEKLFF.

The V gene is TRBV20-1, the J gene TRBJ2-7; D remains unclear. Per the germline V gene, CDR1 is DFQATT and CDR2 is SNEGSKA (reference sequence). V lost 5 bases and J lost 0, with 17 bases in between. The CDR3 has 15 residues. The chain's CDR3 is CSAEPGVRISYEQYF. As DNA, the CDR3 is TGCAGTGCTGAGCCGGGTGTAAGGATCTCCTACGAGCAGTACTTC.

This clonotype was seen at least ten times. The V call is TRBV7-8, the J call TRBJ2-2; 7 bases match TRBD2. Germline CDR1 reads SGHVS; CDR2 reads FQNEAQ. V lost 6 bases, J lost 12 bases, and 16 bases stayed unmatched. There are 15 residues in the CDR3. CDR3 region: CASRRASGPVGKLFF. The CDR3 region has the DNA TGTGCCAGCAGGCGGGCTAGCGGCCCTGTTGGGAAGCTGTTTTTT.

This CDR3 is CASSPGTVEGYTF. DNA for the CDR3: TGTGCCAGCTCACCGGGGACGGTTGAAGGCTACACCTTC. The genes are TRBV18 and TRBJ1-2, with a weak D call TRBD1 (5 bases). Germline values: CDR1 KGHSH, CDR2 LQKENI. The V gene lost 3 bases and the J gene lost 8 bases, with 13 bases spanning the gap. CDR3 length equals 13 residues.

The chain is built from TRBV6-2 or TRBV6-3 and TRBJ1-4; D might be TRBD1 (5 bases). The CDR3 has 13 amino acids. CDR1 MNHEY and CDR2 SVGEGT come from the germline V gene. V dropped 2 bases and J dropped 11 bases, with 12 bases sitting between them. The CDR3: CASSYQTGQKLFF. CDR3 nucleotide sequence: TGTGCCAGCAGTTACCAGACGGGGCAGAAACTGTTTTTT.

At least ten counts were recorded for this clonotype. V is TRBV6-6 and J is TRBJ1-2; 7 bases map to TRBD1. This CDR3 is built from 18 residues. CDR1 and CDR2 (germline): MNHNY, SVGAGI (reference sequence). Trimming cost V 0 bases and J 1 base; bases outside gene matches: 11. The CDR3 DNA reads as TGTGCCAGCAGTTACTCGAGCTCTTGGACAGGAGATAACTATGGCTACACCTTC. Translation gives CASSYSSSWTGDNYGYTF.

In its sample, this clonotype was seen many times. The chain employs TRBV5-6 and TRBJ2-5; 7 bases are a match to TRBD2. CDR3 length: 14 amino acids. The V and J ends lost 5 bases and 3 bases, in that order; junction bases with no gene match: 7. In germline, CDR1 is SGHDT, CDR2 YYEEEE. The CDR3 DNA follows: TGTGCCAGCAGTTGGGCGGGGGATGAAGAGACCCAGTACTTC. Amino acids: CASSWAGDEETQYF. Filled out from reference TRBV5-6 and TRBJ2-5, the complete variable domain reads DAGVTQSPTHLIKTRGQQVTLRCSPKSGHDTVSWYQQALGQGPQFIFQYYEEEERQRGNFPDRFSGHQFPNYSSELNVNALLLGDSALYLCASSWAGDEETQYFGPGTRLLVL.

CDR3 bases: TGTGCCAGCAGTTACTCGCCTGGCTCGATGACCTACGAGCAGTACTTC. Translated, it gives CASSYSPGSMTYEQYF. This sequence joins TRBV6-5 and TRBJ2-7; no clear D. This CDR3 has 16 amino acids. Germline V gene sequence: CDR1 MNHEY, CDR2 SVGAGI. Trimming shortened V by 0 bases and J by 2 bases, and 14 bases separated the two germline ends.

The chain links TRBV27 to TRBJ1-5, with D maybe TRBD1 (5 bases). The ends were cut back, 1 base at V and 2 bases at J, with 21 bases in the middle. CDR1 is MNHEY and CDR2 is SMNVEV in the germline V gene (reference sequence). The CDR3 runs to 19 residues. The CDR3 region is CASSLLPPRRQGGNQPQHF. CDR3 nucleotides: TGTGCCAGCAGTTTATTACCCCCCCGCCGGCAGGGCGGCAATCAGCCCCAGCATTTT.

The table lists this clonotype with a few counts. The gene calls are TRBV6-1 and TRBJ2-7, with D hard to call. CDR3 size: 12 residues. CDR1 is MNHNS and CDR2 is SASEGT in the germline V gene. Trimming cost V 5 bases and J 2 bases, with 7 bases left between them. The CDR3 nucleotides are TGTGCCAGCAGTCACAGAACCTACGAGCAGTACTTC. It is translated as CASSHRTYEQYF.

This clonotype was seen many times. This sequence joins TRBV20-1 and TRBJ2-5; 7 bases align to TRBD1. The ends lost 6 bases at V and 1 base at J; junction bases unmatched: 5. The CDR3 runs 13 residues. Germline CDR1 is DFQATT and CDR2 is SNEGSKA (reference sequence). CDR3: CSAARQGQETQYF. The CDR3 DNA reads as TGCAGTGCCGCCCGACAGGGCCAAGAGACCCAGTACTTC.

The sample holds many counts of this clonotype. CDR3 DNA sequence: TGCGCCAGCAGGGGGTTGGCGGGCACTGAAGCTTTCTTT. Protein: CASRGLAGTEAFF. The V gene is TRBV4-3, the J gene TRBJ1-1; D remains ambiguous. The germline V gene encodes CDR1 LGHNA and CDR2 YSLEER. The CDR3 has 13 amino acids. With 6 bases removed from V and 4 bases from J, the gap between germline ends came to 12 bases.

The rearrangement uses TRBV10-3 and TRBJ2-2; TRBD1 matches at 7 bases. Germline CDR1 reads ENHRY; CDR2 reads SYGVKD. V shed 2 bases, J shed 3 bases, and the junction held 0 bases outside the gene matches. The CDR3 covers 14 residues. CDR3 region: CAISEQGDTGELFF. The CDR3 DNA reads TGTGCCATCAGTGAGCAGGGGGACACCGGGGAGCTGTTTTTT.

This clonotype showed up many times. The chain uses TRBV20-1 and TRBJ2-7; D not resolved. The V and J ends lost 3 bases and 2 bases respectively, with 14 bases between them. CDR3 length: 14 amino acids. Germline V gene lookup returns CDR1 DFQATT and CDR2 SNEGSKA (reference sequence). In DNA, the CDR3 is TGCAGTGCTAGTTTCGGCTATCCCACCTACGAGCAGTACTTC. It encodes CSASFGYPTYEQYF.

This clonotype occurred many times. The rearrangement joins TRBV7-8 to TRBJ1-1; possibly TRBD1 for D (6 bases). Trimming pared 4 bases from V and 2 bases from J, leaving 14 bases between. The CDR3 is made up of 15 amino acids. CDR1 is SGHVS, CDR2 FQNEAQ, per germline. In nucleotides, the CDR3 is TGTGCCAGCAGCTACGCGGGGGGCGTTAACACTGAAGCTTTCTTT. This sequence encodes CASSYAGGVNTEAFF.